This record covers a single T cell receptor (beta chain). No antigen is known for it. One end of the junction does not line up with germline, which may come from a read error. From cysteine to phenylalanine, the CDR3 is 15 amino acids long. Only the CDR3 part of the read is kept: 45 bases, read in frame from the first base. The germline V gene (reference sequence) supplies CDR1 LGHDT and CDR2 YNNKEL. These data originate in a study of blood T cell repertoires in COVID-19 (dated by TCRdb to about 2020). About the investigation overall: Samples covering the acute and convalescent phases of COVID-19 were provided by collaborators in the United States, Italy and Spain. Subjects who had been exposed to COVID-19, were actively infected with it, or had recovered from it provided the deeply sampled blood TCRbeta repertoires that made up the dataset. Sample metadata almost always included a de-identified subject ID, COVID-19 status, age in years and sex. HLA class I and class II types, where available, came from metadata supplied by the sample provider rather than from assay-based typing. The prospective study material was composed of cDNA or gDNA derived from T cells, B-cell-depleted T cells, or PBMCs. Samples came from the ongoing ImmuneRACE study (first 160 participants) plus 1,254 subjects from 6 global collaborators. The repertoires were released in a freely available public database intended as a resource for research on the immune response to SARS-CoV-2.

General conclusions and limits of the study: The amount of clinical and demographic metadata varied by source and participant and was provided uncurated.

The collaborating institutions used their own protocols to collect whole blood in K2EDTA tubes. Collaborator samples were shipped for TCRbeta analysis as frozen whole blood, isolated PBMCs, or DNA extracted from either sample type. TCRbeta CDR3 regions were amplified from genomic DNA by means of the immunoSEQ Assay, a bias-controlled multiplex PCR. The source study handled its data this way. The number of nucleated cells in each sample was estimated by amplification of reference gene primers within the assay. To quantify the absolute abundance of each unique TCRbeta CDR3 rearrangement, sequence reads were collapsed and filtered. Productive Simpson clonality was computed per sample as the square root of Simpson's diversity index over productive rearrangements. TCRdb retrieved this table from immuneACCESS and kept in-frame rearrangements only. Not all clones are present; in checked studies, unresolved V genes account for under half, and no reason is known for the remainder. V, J and clone size reflect that table, while D and trimming were determined from the DNA. A total of tens of thousands of clones appear in this sample, around 91% of them only once. The top ten clones comprise around 4% of the sample.

The specimen sequenced was peripheral blood. Recombination linked TRBV3-1 (or the pseudogene TRBV3-2) to TRBJ2-2, with 8 junctional bases fitting TRBD1. The sequence was obtained from a woman older than 75 with active or convalescent COVID-19. DNA sequence: TGTGCCAGCAGCCAGACAGGGGCGAAGACCGGGGAGCTGTTTTTT. It is translated as CASSQTGAKTGELFF.